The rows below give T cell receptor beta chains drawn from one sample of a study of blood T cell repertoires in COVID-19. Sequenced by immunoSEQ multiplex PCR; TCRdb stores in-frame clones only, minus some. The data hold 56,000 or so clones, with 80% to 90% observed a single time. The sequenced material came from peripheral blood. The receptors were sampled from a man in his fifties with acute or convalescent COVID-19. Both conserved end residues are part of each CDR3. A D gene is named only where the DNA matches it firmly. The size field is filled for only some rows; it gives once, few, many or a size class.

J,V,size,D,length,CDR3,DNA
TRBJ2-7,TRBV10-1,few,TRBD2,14,CASSGTSGSYEQYF,TGCGCCAGCTCCGGGACTAGCGGGTCCTACGAGCAGTACTTC
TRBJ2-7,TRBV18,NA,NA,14,CASSLGDIGYEQYF,TGTGCCAGCTCACTAGGGGACATCGGGTACGAGCAGTACTTC
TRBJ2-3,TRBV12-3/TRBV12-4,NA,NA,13,CASRRSSTDTQYF,TGTGCCAGCAGGCGATCTAGCACAGATACGCAGTATTTT
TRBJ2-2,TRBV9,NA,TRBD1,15,CASSVGDRLSGELFF,TGTGCCAGCAGCGTAGGGGACAGGTTGTCCGGGGAGCTGTTTTTT
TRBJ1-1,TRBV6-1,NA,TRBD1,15,CASSEPGGKNTEAFF,TGTGCCAGCAGTGAACCAGGGGGCAAGAACACTGAAGCTTTCTTT
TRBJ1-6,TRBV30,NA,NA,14,CAWSVPGRGSPLHF,TGTGCCTGGAGTGTCCCCGGCAGGGGTTCACCCCTCCACTTT
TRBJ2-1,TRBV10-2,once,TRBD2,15,CASRGLAGAYNEQFF,TGCGCCAGCAGGGGACTAGCGGGGGCCTACAATGAGCAGTTCTTC
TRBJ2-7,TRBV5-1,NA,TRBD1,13,CASSSGTDYEQYF,TGCGCCAGCAGCTCAGGGACAGACTACGAGCAGTACTTC
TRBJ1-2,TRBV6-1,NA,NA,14,CASSETGANYGYTF,TGTGCCAGCAGTGAGACAGGAGCTAACTATGGCTACACCTTC
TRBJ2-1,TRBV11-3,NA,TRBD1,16,CASSSLRTGRFDEQFF,TGTGCCAGCAGCTCTCTGAGGACAGGAAGGTTTGATGAGCAGTTCTTC
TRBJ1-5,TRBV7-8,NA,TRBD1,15,CASSLGQGAPQPQHF,TGTGCCAGCAGCTTGGGACAGGGGGCACCTCAGCCCCAGCATTTT
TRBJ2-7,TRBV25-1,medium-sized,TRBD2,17,CASSDPVLAGAEGEQYF,TGTGCCAGCAGTGATCCCGTACTAGCGGGAGCGGAAGGCGAGCAGTACTTC
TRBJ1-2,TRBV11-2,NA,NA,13,CASSLAPADGYTF,TGTGCCAGCAGCTTAGCCCCGGCGGATGGCTACACCTTC
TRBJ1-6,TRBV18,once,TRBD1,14,CASSPGTGNSPLHF,TGTGCCAGCTCACCCGGGACAGGGAATTCACCCCTCCACTTT
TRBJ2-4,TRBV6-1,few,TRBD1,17,CASSGTGVRGLMNIQYF,TGTGCCAGCAGTGGAACAGGGGTGCGTGGCCTAATGAACATTCAGTACTTC
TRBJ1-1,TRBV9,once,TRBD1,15,CASSVDVGTGVGAFF,TGTGCCAGCAGCGTAGATGTGGGAACAGGGGTAGGCGCTTTCTTT
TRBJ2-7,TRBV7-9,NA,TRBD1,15,CASSFRDREYYEQYF,TGTGCCAGCAGCTTCCGGGACAGGGAATACTACGAGCAGTACTTC
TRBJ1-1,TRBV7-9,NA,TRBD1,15,CASSGRDRANTEAFF,TGTGCCAGCAGCGGGAGGGACAGGGCGAACACTGAAGCTTTCTTT
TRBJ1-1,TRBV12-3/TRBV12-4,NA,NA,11,CASSLAREVFF,TGTGCCAGCAGTTTAGCCAGGGAGGTTTTCTTT
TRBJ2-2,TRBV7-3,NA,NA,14,CASSRDLSTGELFF,TGTGCCAGCAGCCGAGATCTGTCCACCGGGGAGCTGTTTTTT
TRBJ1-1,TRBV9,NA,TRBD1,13,CASSGQGYTEAFF,TGTGCCAGCAGCGGACAGGGTTACACTGAAGCTTTCTTT
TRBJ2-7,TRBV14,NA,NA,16,CASSQDLSFRGDEQYF,TGTGCCAGCAGCCAAGATCTGAGTTTTCGAGGCGACGAGCAGTACTTC
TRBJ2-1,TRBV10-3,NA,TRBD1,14,CAIRGQGGYNEQFF,TGTGCCATCAGGGGACAGGGGGGATACAATGAGCAGTTCTTC
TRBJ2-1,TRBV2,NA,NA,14,CASSEASLDNEQFF,TGTGCCAGCAGTGAAGCCTCCCTTGACAATGAGCAGTTCTTC
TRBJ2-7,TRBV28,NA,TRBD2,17,CASTSFRLAGESYEQYF,TGTGCCAGCACATCGTTTCGGCTAGCGGGAGAGTCTTACGAGCAGTACTTC
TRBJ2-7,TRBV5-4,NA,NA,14,CASSAWTVNNEQYF,TGTGCCAGCAGCGCCTGGACAGTGAATAACGAGCAGTACTTC
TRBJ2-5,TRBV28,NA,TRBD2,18,CASSLDPASGSRRETQYF,TGTGCCAGCAGTCTCGACCCGGCTAGCGGGAGCAGGAGAGAGACCCAGTACTTC
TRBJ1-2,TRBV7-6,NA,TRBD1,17,CASSLLGPTGGDYGYTF,TGTGCCAGCAGCTTGTTGGGCCCGACAGGGGGGGACTATGGCTACACCTTC
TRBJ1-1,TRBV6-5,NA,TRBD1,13,CASTHNRDRGAFF,TGTGCCAGCACACATAACCGGGACAGGGGAGCTTTCTTT
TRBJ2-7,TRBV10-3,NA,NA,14,CAIGSEPQFYEQYF,TGTGCCATCGGGTCGGAGCCCCAATTTTACGAGCAGTACTTC
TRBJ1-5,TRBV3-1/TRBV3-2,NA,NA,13,CASSHQGNQPQHF,TGTGCCAGCAGCCATCAGGGGAATCAGCCCCAGCATTTT
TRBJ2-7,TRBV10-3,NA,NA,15,CAISGPPGSGYEQYF,TGTGCCATCAGTGGACCACCAGGCTCGGGGTACGAGCAGTACTTC
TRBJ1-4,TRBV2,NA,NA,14,CASSPGYSNEKLFF,TGTGCCAGCAGTCCAGGGTATAGTAATGAAAAACTGTTTTTT
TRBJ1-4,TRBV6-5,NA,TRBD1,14,CASSSDRANEKLFF,TGTGCCAGCAGTTCGGACAGGGCTAATGAAAAACTGTTTTTT
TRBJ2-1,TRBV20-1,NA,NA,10,CSALENEQFF,TGCAGTGCTCTAGAGAATGAGCAGTTCTTC
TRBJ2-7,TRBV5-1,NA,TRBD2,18,CASSLAPTSGRTSYEQYF,TGCGCCAGCAGCTTGGCCCCGACTAGCGGGAGGACCTCCTACGAGCAGTACTTC
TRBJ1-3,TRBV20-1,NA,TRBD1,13,CSASTGAGNTIYF,TGCAGTGCTAGTACAGGGGCTGGAAACACCATATATTTT
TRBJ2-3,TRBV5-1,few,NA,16,CASSPEAGTAVNTQYF,TGCGCCAGCAGCCCGGAGGCGGGAACGGCCGTTAATACGCAGTATTTT
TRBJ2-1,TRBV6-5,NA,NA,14,CASSSSGGYNEQFF,TGTGCCAGCAGTTCCTCCGGAGGATACAATGAGCAGTTCTTC
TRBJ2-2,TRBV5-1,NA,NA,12,CASSLSAGELFF,TGCGCCAGCAGCTTATCGGCCGGGGAGCTGTTTTTT
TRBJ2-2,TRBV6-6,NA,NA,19,CASSPQQRSGMANTGELFF,TGTGCCAGCAGTCCACAACAGAGGAGCGGAATGGCGAACACCGGGGAGCTGTTTTTT
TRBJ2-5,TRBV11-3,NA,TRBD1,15,CASSLKGGWAETQYF,TGTGCCAGCAGCTTGAAAGGGGGCTGGGCAGAGACCCAGTACTTC
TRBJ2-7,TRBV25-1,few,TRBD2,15,CASSEFGGSSYEQYF,TGTGCCAGCAGTGAATTCGGCGGGAGCTCCTACGAGCAGTACTTC
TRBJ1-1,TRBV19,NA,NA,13,CASSITGSTEAFF,TGTGCCAGTAGTATTACAGGGAGCACTGAAGCTTTCTTT
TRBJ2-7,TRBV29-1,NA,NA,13,CSARPRDSYEQYF,TGCAGCGCACGGCCCCGGGACTCCTACGAGCAGTACTTC
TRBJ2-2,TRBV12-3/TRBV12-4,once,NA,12,CASKTSTGELFF,TGTGCCAGCAAAACTTCCACCGGGGAGCTGTTTTTT
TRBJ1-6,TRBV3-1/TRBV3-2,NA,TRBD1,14,CASSQRTGDSPLHF,TGTGCCAGCAGCCAAAGAACAGGGGATTCACCCCTCCACTTT
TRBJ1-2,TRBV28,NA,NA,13,CASSLGLYYGYTF,TGTGCCAGCAGTCTGGGACTCTACTATGGCTACACCTTC